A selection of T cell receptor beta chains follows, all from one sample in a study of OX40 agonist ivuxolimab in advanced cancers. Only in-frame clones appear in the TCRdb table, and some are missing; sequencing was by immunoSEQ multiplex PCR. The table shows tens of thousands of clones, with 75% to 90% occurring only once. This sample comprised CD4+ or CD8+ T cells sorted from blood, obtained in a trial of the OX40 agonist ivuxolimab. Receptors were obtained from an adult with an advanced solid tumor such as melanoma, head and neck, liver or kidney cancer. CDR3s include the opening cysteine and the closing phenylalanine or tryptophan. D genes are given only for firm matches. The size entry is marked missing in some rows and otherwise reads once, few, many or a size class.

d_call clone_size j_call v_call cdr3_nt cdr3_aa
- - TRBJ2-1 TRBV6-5 TGTGCCAGCAGTTACGGGCAGTACAATGAGCAGTTCTTC CASSYGQYNEQFF
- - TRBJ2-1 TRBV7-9 TGTGCCAGCAGCTCCAATGCAGGGGGCGCGCGGGAGATCAAGTTCTTC CASSSNAGGAREIKFF
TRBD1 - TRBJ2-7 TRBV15 TGTGCCACCAGTAGAGCCCGGGACAGGGACTACGAGCAGTACTTC CATSRARDRDYEQYF
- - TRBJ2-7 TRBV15 TGTGCCACCGCTCCTGGTTCCTACGAGCAGTACTTC CATAPGSYEQYF
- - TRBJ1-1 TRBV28 TGTGCCAGCAGTATCTTACAGGGAGGTACTGAAGCTTTCTTT CASSILQGGTEAFF
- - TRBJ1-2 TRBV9 TGTGCCAGCAGCGTAGAAGGGACAATGTATGGCTACACCTTC CASSVEGTMYGYTF
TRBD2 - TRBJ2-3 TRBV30 TGTGCCTGGACACCCCCTCTAGCGGGGATCTATACGCAGTATTTT CAWTPPLAGIYTQYF
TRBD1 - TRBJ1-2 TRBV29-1 TGCAGCGTTGAAGATCGGTTTATCGGGGACAGGGACCTTTACTATGGCTACACCTTC CSVEDRFIGDRDLYYGYTF
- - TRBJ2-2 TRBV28 TGTGCCAGCAGTTTGAGGACCCTCCCCGGGGAGCTGTTTTTT CASSLRTLPGELFF
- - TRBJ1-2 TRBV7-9 TGTGCCAGCACCCCTGGCGGCACGGGTTTATATGGCTACACCTTC CASTPGGTGLYGYTF
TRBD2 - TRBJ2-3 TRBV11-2 TGTGCCAGCAGCTTTTATGGCGGGAGGGCATCAGATACGCAGTATTTT CASSFYGGRASDTQYF
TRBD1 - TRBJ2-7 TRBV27 TGTGCCAGCAGAAACGGGGGACAGGCTTACGAGCAGTACTTC CASRNGGQAYEQYF
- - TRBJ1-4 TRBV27 TGTGCCAGCAGTTTATCCGTGGGCACTAATGAAAAACTGTTTTTT CASSLSVGTNEKLFF
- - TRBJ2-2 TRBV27 TGTGCCAGCAGCCCGACGCCCCATCCTAACACCGGGGAGCTGTTTTTT CASSPTPHPNTGELFF
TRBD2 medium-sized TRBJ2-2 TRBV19 TGTGCCAGTAACTGGGCGGGAGACACCGGGGAGCTGTTTTTT CASNWAGDTGELFF
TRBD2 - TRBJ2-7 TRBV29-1 TGCAGCGTTGAAGAGTCTAGCGGGACCTACGAGCAGTACTTC CSVEESSGTYEQYF
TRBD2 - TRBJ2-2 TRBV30 TGTGCCTGGCAGGGGGAGACTAGCGGCTTCGGGGAGCTGTTTTTT CAWQGETSGFGELFF
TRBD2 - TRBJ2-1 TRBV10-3 TGTGCCATCAGTGAAGCGGGAGTTTACAATGAGCAGTTCTTC CAISEAGVYNEQFF
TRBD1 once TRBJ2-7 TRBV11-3 TGTGCCAGCAGCCTCGGACAGGACAATTCCTACGAGCAGTACTTC CASSLGQDNSYEQYF
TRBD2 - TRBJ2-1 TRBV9 TGTGCCAGCAGCCCGGACCCTAGCGGGGCAGGTCATGAGCAGTTCTTC CASSPDPSGAGHEQFF
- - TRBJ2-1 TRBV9 TGTGCCAGCAGCGTAGGAGGGAATTCAGAGCAGTTCTTC CASSVGGNSEQFF
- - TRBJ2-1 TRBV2 TGTGCCAAAGCCGGGACGAGCTACAATGAGCAGTTCTTC CAKAGTSYNEQFF
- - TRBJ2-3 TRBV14 TGTGCCAGCAGCCAAATGGGCCTTGGGGTAGATACGCAGTATTTT CASSQMGLGVDTQYF
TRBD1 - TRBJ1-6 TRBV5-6 TGTGCCAGCAGCACCGGGACAGGGAATAATTCACCCCTCCACTTT CASSTGTGNNSPLHF
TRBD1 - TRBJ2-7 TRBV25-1 TGTGCCAGAAGGACAGGGGGGGCCTACGAGCAGTACTTC CARRTGGAYEQYF
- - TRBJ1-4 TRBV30 TGTGCCTGGAGAACGCCTAGGGGAAAACTGTTTTTT CAWRTPRGKLFF
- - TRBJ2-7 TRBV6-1 TGTGCCAGCAGTGAATGGGTAGGGGCCTCCTACGAGCAGTACTTC CASSEWVGASYEQYF
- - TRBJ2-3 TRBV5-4 TGTGCCAGCAGCCCACAAGGCACAGATACGCAGTATTTT CASSPQGTDTQYF
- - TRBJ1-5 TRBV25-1 TGTGCCAGCAGTGAATTCGTGGACGGAGTCAATCAGCCCCAGCATTTT CASSEFVDGVNQPQHF
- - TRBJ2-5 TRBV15 TGTGCCACCAGCAGAGAAGGGTACGCGGATCAAGAGACCCAGTACTTC CATSREGYADQETQYF
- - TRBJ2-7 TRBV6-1 TGTGCCAGCAGTTGGACTAATGGGTACGAGCAGTACTTC CASSWTNGYEQYF
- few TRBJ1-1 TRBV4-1 TGCGCCAGCAGCCAAGCGAGGGTTGGGTTAGTTGAAGCTTTCTTT CASSQARVGLVEAFF
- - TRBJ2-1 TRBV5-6 TGTGCCAGCAGCTTGGAATGGGTTAATGAGCAGTTCTTC CASSLEWVNEQFF
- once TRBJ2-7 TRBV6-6 TGTGCCAGCAGTTACTCGGGGGCAAACTACGAGCAGTACTTC CASSYSGANYEQYF
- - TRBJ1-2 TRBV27 TGTGCCAGCAGTGGACGGACCTATGGCTACACCTTC CASSGRTYGYTF
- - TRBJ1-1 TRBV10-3 TGTGCCATCAGTGGCACACAAACGAACACTGAAGCTTTCTTT CAISGTQTNTEAFF
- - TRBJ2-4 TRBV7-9 TGTGCCAGCAGTCCGCCGGGCCTGCAAGCCAAAAACATTCAGTACTTC CASSPPGLQAKNIQYF
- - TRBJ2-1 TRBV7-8 TGTGCCAGCAGCTTAGTTCAGCTAGCGAATGAGCAGTTCTTC CASSLVQLANEQFF
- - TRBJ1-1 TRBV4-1 TGCGCCAGCAGCCCACATCTAGACAGGATGAACACTGAAGCTTTCTTT CASSPHLDRMNTEAFF
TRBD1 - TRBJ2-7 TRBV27 TGTGCCAGCAGTTACAGGGGGACCTACGAGCAGTACTTC CASSYRGTYEQYF
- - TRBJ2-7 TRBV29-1 TGCAGCGTTGAAGATAGGACGGTCTCCTACGAGCAGTACTTC CSVEDRTVSYEQYF
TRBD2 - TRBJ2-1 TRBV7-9 TGTGCCAGCAGCAATCTCCCCGGCGGGGGGGCCGGTGAGCAGTTCTTC CASSNLPGGGAGEQFF
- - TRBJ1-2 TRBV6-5 TGTGCCAGCAGTTTTTCAGAACAGTTAGCTAACTATGGCTACACCTTC CASSFSEQLANYGYTF
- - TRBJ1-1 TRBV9 TGTGCCAGCAGCGTAGATAGGACGGGAGCTTTCTTT CASSVDRTGAFF
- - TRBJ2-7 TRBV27 TGTGCCAGCAGTTTATCGCTTGCAGGGCCCCCCTACGAGCAGTACTTC CASSLSLAGPPYEQYF
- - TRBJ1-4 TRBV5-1 TGCGCCAGCAGCCTTTGGGGCCCTGAAAAACTGTTTTTT CASSLWGPEKLFF
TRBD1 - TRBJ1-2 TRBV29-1 TGCAGCGTTGTGGAGACAGGGGCCTATGGCTACACCTTC CSVVETGAYGYTF
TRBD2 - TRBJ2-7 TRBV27 TGTGCCAGCAGCGGCAGACTAGCGGCATCCTACGAGCAGTACTTC CASSGRLAASYEQYF
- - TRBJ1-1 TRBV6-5 TGTGCCAGCAGTTACTTCGGGGAATTACTTAAGCTTTCTTTT CASSYFGELLKLSF
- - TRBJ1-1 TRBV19 TGTGCCAGTAGTATAGGAGGGTACACTGAAGCTTTCTTT CASSIGGYTEAFF
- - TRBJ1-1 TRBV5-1 TGCGCCAGCAGCTTAATGTTAATGGACACTGAAGCTTTCTTT CASSLMLMDTEAFF
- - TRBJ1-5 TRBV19 TGTGCCAGTAGTATAGCCCCCGGACAACCGGCCCAGCATTTT CASSIAPGQPAQHF
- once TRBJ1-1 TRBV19 TGTGCCAGTAGTATTTCGGTGGCGACTGAAGCTTTCTTT CASSISVATEAFF